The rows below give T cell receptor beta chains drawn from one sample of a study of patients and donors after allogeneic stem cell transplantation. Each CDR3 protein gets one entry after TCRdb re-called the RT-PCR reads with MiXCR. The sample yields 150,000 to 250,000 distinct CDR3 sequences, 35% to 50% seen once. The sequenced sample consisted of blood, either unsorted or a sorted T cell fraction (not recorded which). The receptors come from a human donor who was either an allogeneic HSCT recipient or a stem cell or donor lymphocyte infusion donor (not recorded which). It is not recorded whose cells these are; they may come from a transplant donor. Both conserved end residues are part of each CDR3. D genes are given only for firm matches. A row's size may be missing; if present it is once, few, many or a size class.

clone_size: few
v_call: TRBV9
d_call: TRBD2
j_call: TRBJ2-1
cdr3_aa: CASSVGTTLRMDEQFF
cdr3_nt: TGTGCCAGCAGCGTCGGGACTACCCTTAGAATGGATGAGCAGTTCTTC

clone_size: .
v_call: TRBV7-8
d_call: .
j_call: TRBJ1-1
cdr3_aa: CASSLGVVGFKGKPFF
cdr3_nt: TGTGCCAGCAGCTTAGGGGTGGTAGGTTTCAAGGGGAAACCTTTCTTT

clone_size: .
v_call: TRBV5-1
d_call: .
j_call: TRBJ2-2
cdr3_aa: CASSLAWGTGELFF
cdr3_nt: TGCGCCAGCAGCTTGGCATGGGGGACCGGGGAGCTGTTTTTT

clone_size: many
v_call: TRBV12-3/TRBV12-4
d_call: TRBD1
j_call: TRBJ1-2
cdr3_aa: CASSFDRAYGYTF
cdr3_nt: TGTGCCAGCAGTTTCGACAGGGCCTATGGCTACACCTTC

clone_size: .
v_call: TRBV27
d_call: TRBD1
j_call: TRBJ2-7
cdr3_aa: CARGDRGTDEQYF
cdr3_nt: TGTGCCAGGGGGGACAGGGGAACCGACGAGCAGTACTTC

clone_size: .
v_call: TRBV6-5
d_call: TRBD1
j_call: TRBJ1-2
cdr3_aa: CATGQDYGYTF
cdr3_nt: TGTGCCACCGGACAGGACTATGGCTACACCTTC

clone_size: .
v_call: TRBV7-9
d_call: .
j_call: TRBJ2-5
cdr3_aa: CASSLFPFKYF
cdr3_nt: TGTGCCAGCAGCTTATTTCCGTTTAAGTACTTC

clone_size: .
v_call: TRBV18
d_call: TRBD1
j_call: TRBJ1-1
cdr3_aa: CASSPLDLPGQGTEAFF
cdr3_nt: TGTGCCAGCTCACCACTGGACCTTCCGGGACAGGGAACTGAAGCTTTCTTT

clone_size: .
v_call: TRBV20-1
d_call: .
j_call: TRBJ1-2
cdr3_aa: CSAGDYGYTF
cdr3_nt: TGCAGTGCGGGAGACTATGGCTACACCTTC

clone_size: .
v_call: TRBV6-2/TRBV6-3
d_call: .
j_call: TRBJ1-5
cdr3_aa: CASSYSPHRRGENQPQHF
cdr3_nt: TGTGCCAGCAGTTACTCACCCCATCGCAGGGGCGAGAATCAGCCCCAGCATTTT

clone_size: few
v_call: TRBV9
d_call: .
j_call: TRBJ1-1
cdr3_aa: CASSVKLGGDEAFF
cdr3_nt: TGTGCCAGCAGCGTAAAGTTGGGGGGGGATGAAGCTTTCTTT

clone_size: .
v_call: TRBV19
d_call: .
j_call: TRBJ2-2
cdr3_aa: CASSMVTGLNTGELFF
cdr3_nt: TGTGCCAGTAGTATGGTTACAGGGCTGAACACCGGGGAGCTGTTTTTT

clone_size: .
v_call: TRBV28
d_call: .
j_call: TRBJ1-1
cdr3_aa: CASRSLDTEAFF
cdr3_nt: TGTGCCAGCAGATCACTTGACACTGAAGCTTTCTTT

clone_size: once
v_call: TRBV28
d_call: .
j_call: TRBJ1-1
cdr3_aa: CASRPGDMNTEAFF
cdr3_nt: TGTGCCAGCAGACCAGGAGATATGAACACTGAAGCTTTCTTT

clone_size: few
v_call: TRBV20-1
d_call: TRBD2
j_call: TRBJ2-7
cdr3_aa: CSANVGLAGPYEQYF
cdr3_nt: TGCAGTGCCAATGTGGGACTAGCGGGGCCCTACGAGCAGTACTTC

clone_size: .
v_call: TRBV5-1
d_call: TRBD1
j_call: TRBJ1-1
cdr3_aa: CASSLYRQGAKNTEAFF
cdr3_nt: TGCGCCAGCAGCTTGTACCGACAGGGGGCGAAGAACACTGAAGCTTTCTTT

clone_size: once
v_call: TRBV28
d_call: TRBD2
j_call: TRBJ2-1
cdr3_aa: CASEWGGFGMGTNEQFF
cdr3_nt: TGTGCCAGCGAGTGGGGGGGGTTTGGTATGGGTACCAATGAGCAGTTCTTC

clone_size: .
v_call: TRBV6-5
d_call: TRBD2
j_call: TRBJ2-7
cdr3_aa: CASSYGTSGTYSYEQYF
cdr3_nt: TGTGCCAGCAGTTACGGGACTAGCGGGACCTACTCCTACGAGCAGTACTTC

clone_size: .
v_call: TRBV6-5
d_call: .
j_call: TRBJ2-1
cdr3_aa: CASTALSFF
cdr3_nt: TGTGCCAGCACCGCCCTGTCGTTCTTC

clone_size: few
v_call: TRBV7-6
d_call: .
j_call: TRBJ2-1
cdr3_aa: CASSLAKARRVRNEQFF
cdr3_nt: TGTGCCAGCAGCTTAGCTAAAGCTCGGCGGGTGAGGAATGAGCAGTTCTTC

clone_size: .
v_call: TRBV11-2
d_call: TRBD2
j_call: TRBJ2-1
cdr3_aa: CASSLEGPGGSTYNEQFF
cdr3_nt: TGTGCCAGCAGCTTAGAAGGTCCGGGAGGGTCTACCTACAATGAGCAGTTCTTC

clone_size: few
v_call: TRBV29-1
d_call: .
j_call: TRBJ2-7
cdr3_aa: CSVDSRGDEQYF
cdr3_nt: TGCAGCGTTGACTCCAGGGGGGACGAGCAGTACTTC

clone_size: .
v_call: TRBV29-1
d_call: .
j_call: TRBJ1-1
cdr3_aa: CSVGALAGNTEAFF
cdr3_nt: TGCAGCGTTGGTGCGCTGGCAGGGAACACTGAAGCTTTCTTT

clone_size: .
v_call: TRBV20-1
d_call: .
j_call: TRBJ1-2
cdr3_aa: CSTRQGAYGYTF
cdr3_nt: TGCAGTACCCGGCAGGGCGCCTATGGCTACACCTTC

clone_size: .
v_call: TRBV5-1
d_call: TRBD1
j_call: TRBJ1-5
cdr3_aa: CASSQGTGGSNQPQHF
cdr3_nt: TGCGCCAGCAGCCAAGGGACAGGGGGTTCCAATCAGCCCCAGCATTTT

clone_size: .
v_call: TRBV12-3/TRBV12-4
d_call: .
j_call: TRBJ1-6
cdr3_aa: CASSLGGSPLHF
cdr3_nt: TGTGCCAGCAGTTTAGGGGGCTCACCCCTCCACTTT

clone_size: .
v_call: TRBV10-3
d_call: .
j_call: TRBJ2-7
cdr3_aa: CAISESFSGPEDEQYF
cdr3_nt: TGTGCCATCAGTGAGTCGTTTTCAGGTCCAGAGGACGAGCAGTACTTC

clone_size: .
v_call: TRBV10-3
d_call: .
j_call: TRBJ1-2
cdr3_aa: CAISGAPNYGYTF
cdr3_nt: TGTGCCATCAGTGGGGCACCAAACTATGGCTACACCTTC

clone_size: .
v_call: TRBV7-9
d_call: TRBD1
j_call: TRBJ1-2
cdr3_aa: CASSLERGRNYGYTF
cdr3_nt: TGTGCCAGCAGCTTGGAGAGGGGGCGCAACTATGGCTACACCTTC

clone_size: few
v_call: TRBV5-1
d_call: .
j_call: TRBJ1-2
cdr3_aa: CASSTSGYGYTF
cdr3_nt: TGCGCCAGCAGTACCTCAGGCTATGGCTACACCTTC

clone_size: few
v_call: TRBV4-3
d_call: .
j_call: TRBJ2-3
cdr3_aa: CASSQYYLSETPDRTDTQYF
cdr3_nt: TGCGCCAGCAGCCAATACTACCTTTCCGAGACTCCCGACCGCACAGATACGCAGTATTTT

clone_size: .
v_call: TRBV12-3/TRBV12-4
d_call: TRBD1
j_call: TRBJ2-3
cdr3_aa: CASSKQGGTDTQYF
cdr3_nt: TGTGCCAGCAGTAAACAGGGGGGCACAGATACGCAGTATTTT

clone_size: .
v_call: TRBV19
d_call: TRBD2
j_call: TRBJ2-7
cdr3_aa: CASTTGGAGSYEQYF
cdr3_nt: TGTGCCAGTACCACGGGGGGGGCAGGCTCCTACGAGCAGTACTTC

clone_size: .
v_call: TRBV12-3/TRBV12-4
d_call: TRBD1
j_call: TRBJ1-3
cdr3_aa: CASPLRGQGGNTIYF
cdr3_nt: TGTGCCAGCCCCCTGAGGGGGCAGGGGGGAAACACCATATATTTT

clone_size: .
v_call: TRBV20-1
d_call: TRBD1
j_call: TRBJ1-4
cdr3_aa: CSARGVRGREEKLFF
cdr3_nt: TGCAGTGCTAGGGGGGTCAGGGGGCGCGAGGAAAAACTGTTTTTT

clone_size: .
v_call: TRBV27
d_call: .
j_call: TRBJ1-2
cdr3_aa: CASSLSSGNPHYGYTF
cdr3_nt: TGTGCCAGCAGTTTATCGTCGGGTAATCCCCACTATGGCTACACCTTC

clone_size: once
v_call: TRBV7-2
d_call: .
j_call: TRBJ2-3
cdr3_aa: CASSLPQGDLTDTQYF
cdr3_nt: TGTGCCAGCAGCCTCCCACAGGGAGACCTCACAGATACGCAGTATTTT

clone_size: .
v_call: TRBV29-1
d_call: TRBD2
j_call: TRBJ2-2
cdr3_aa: CSARAGGDRGELFF
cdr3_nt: TGCAGCGCTAGAGCGGGAGGCGATCGTGGGGAGCTGTTTTTT

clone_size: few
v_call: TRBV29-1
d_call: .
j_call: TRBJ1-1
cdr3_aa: CSVATGMNTEAFF
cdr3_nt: TGCAGCGTTGCTACAGGGATGAACACTGAAGCTTTCTTT

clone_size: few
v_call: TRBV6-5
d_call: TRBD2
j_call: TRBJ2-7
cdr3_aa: CASSRGLDGSYEQYF
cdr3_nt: TGTGCCAGCAGTCGGGGACTAGACGGATCTTACGAGCAGTACTTC

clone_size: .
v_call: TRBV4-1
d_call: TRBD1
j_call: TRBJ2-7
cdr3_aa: CASSPQQGAWDEQYF
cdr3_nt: TGCGCCAGCAGCCCTCAACAGGGGGCATGGGACGAGCAGTACTTC